These 29 T cell receptor beta chains share one sample of origin, sequenced in a study of shared clonotypes between healthy human individuals (dated by TCRdb to the early 2020s). Libraries were constructed by the immunoSEQ multiplex PCR assay. Sourced from immuneACCESS, this table was stored by TCRdb with only in-frame sequences that have V and J called. A share of the clones is absent; for the studies checked, an unresolved V gene accounts for under half, and the remainder has no known explanation. Present in this sample are roughly 1,500,000 clones, 95% to 99% of which were seen just once. The ten largest clones capture about 0.45% of the sample. Sequenced input: naive CD4+ T cells sorted from blood. In the paper's terms, the cell subset or site label means: CD45RA+ positively selected. The receptor source for this set is a man aged 30 to 39 in good health.

The CDR3 loop reads CATWNYGYTF. CDR3 in DNA: TGTGCCACTTGGAACTATGGCTACACCTTC. The genes are TRBV28 and TRBJ1-2; D gene unclear. Trimming took 10 bases from V and 2 from J, leaving 5 bases between them. Germline CDR1 MDHEN, CDR2 SYDVKM. The CDR3 is 10 amino acids.

As regards this clone: The same CDR3 also results from other DNA sequences found in this sample. This chain links TRBV18 with TRBJ2-7, with D hard to call. This CDR3 has 13 amino acids. Germline CDR1 KGHSH, CDR2 LQKENI. V gave up 3 bases and J gave up 3 bases, with 9 bases separating them. The CDR3 region has the DNA TGTGCCAGCTCACCCCCGAGTAACTACGAGCAGTACTTC. Amino acid sequence: CASSPPSNYEQYF.

The chain couples TRBV2 to TRBJ1-2, with 8 bases fitting TRBD1. CDR1 and CDR2 from the germline V gene are SNHLY and FYNNEI. Losses at the gene ends were 2 bases for V and 7 bases for J; bases not matched to a gene: 6. The CDR3 is made up of 14 amino acids. Here the CDR3 DNA reads TGTGCCAGCAGTGAACAGGGGGCGTTCAGTGGCTACACCTTC. Its protein product is CASSEQGAFSGYTF.

This chain connects TRBV5-1 to TRBJ1-1; weak D call: TRBD1 (5 bases). Germline V CDR1 and CDR2: SGHRS, YFSETQ. Between the trimmed V and J ends, which lost 0 bases and 1 base, there was a span of 13 bases. This CDR3 has 16 amino acids. CDR3: CASSLDPLGANTEAFF. The CDR3 DNA is TGCGCCAGCAGCTTGGACCCGCTCGGGGCGAACACTGAAGCTTTCTTT.

The chain carries TRBV19 and TRBJ1-4; D unclear. There are 16 residues in the CDR3. Germline lookup yields CDR1 LNHDA and CDR2 SQIVND (reference sequence). V dropped 6 bases and J dropped 7 bases, with 21 bases sitting between them. The CDR3 loop reads CASRSGIETIGEKLFF. The CDR3 DNA is TGTGCCAGTAGAAGCGGGATAGAGACCATAGGTGAAAAACTGTTTTTT.

This clone was seen a few times. The rearrangement links TRBV18 to TRBJ1-2, with D unresolved. Germline V gene lookup returns CDR1 KGHSH and CDR2 LQKENI. The CDR3 totals 13 residues. V lost 5 bases to trimming and J lost 2 bases, with 9 bases between them. The CDR3 loop reads CASSGSDNYGYTF. The CDR3 nucleotides are TGTGCCAGCTCAGGTTCGGACAACTATGGCTACACCTTC.

V is TRBV28 and J is TRBJ2-7; TRBD1 or TRBD2 may be the D gene (6 bases each). V was cut by 4 bases and J by 4 bases, with 11 bases left in between. The CDR3 is made up of 13 amino acids. Per germline, CDR1 MDHEN and CDR2 SYDVKM. The DNA for the CDR3 is TGTGCCAGCAGTTCCGGGGGCCGGTACGAGCAGTACTTC. Encoded protein: CASSSGGRYEQYF.

V usage is TRBV18 and J usage is TRBJ2-1; 12 nucleotides line up with TRBD2. Germline CDR1 and CDR2: KGHSH and LQKENI. V lost 3 bases, J lost 5 bases, and 8 bases stayed unmatched. This CDR3 has 17 amino acids. CDR3 in amino acids: CASSPRTSGTSHNEQFF. The CDR3 DNA sequence: TGTGCCAGCTCACCTCGGACTAGCGGGACGTCCCACAATGAGCAGTTCTTC. Together with reference TRBV18 and TRBJ2-1, the CDR3 gives the full variable domain: NAGVMQNPRHLVRRRGQEARLRCSPMKGHSHVYWYRQLPEEGLKFMVYLQKENIIDESGMPKERFSAEFPKEGPSILRIQQVVRGDSAAYFCASSPRTSGTSHNEQFFGPGTRLTVL.

The chain links TRBV28 to TRBJ2-7; perhaps TRBD1 as D (5 bases). CDR1 is MDHEN and CDR2 is SYDVKM in the germline V gene. V was pared by 6 bases and J by 0 bases, with 15 bases between. The CDR3 sequence is 15 residues long. The CDR3 loop is CASSLGHLSSYEQYF. The CDR3, as DNA: TGTGCCAGCAGCCTAGGACACCTGAGCTCCTACGAGCAGTACTTC.

This rearrangement joins TRBV6-9 to TRBJ2-1; D possibly corresponds to TRBD1 (5 bases). CDR1 is MNHGY and CDR2 is SVAAGI in the germline V gene. V lost 6 bases and J lost 4, with 22 bases in between. CDR3 length equals 17 residues. The CDR3: CASSPRQMGLRYNEQFF. The CDR3 bases are TGTGCCAGCAGCCCCCGACAGATGGGTTTGCGGTACAATGAGCAGTTCTTC.

This clone was seen once. This chain links TRBV2 with TRBJ2-3; possible D gene TRBD1, 5 bases. Germline V gives CDR1 SNHLY, CDR2 FYNNEI. The CDR3 is 13 residues long. Deletions cut 6 bases from V and 1 base from J, with 8 bases between. Here the CDR3 reads CASRQAGTDTQYF. CDR3 nucleotides: TGTGCCAGCAGACAGGCTGGCACAGATACGCAGTATTTT.

Notes on this clone: The sample contains more than one DNA sequence encoding this CDR3. The rearrangement links TRBV2 to TRBJ2-7, with D possibly being TRBD2 (5 bases). Germline CDR1 and CDR2: SNHLY and FYNNEI. There are 11 residues in the CDR3. V lost 6 bases and J lost 2, with 5 bases in between. CDR3 DNA: TGTGCCAGCAGCGGGGCCTACGAGCAGTACTTC. It codes for CASSGAYEQYF.

The chain employs TRBV2 and TRBJ2-5, with TRBD1 matching over 9 bases. Losses at the gene ends were 6 bases for V and 5 bases for J; bases not matched to a gene: 4. The CDR3 is made up of 13 amino acids. Germline V gene data show CDR1 as SNHLY and CDR2 as FYNNEI. DNA of the CDR3: TGTGCCAGCAGGGGACAGGGTGGGGAGACCCAGTACTTC. It is translated as CASRGQGGETQYF.

Of note for this clone: Other DNA sequences within the sample encode an identical CDR3. The chain joins TRBV7-9 to TRBJ1-4, with D uncertain. The CDR3 runs 14 residues. Trimming took 5 bases from V and 2 from J, leaving 9 bases between them. Germline V lookup: CDR1 SEHNR, CDR2 FQNEAQ (reference sequence). DNA for the CDR3: TGTGCCAGCAGCCTGGGCAGGACTAATGAAAAACTGTTTTTT. It specifies CASSLGRTNEKLFF.

The gene calls are TRBV28 and TRBJ2-1; TRBD2 aligns across 12 bases. CDR3 length: 15 amino acids. Trimming cost V 6 bases and J 5 bases; bases outside gene matches: 5. CDR1 is MDHEN and CDR2 is SYDVKM in the germline V gene. As DNA, the CDR3 is TGTGCCAGCAGCCTGACTAGCGGGAGTCACAATGAGCAGTTCTTC. Its protein is CASSLTSGSHNEQFF.

This chain uses TRBV6-6 with TRBJ2-1, with a possible D match to TRBD2 (6 bases). Per germline, CDR1 MNHNY and CDR2 SVGAGI (reference sequence). The CDR3 consists of 16 residues. V gave up 7 bases and J gave up 0 bases, with 16 bases separating them. CDR3 nucleotides: TGTGCCAGCAAAAGGGACTCCAAGAACTCCTACAATGAGCAGTTCTTC. Protein sequence: CASKRDSKNSYNEQFF.

The chain couples TRBV5-1 to TRBJ1-2; possible D gene TRBD1, 5 bases. Trimming pared 5 bases from V and 2 bases from J, leaving 10 bases between. The CDR3 has 13 amino acids. The germline CDR1 and CDR2 sequences are SGHRS and YFSETQ. The CDR3 DNA reads TGCGCCAGCAGTACGACAGACAACTATGGCTACACCTTC. This gives the protein CASSTTDNYGYTF.

The rearrangement uses TRBV7-3 and TRBJ1-1; D remains ambiguous. Germline assignment: CDR1 SGHTA and CDR2 FQGTGA. V dropped 5 bases and J dropped 1 base, with 14 bases sitting between them. This CDR3 is built from 15 residues. The CDR3 DNA is TGTGCCAGCAGCCCGGGCGGGTTTGAGAACACTGAAGCTTTCTTT. Residues: CASSPGGFENTEAFF.

This rearrangement joins TRBV29-1 to TRBJ1-4; D is perhaps TRBD1 (6 bases). This CDR3 comprises 12 residues. Germline V lookup: CDR1 SQVTM, CDR2 ANQGSEA. Between the trimmed V and J ends, which lost 4 bases and 7 bases, there was a span of 10 bases. CDR3 in amino acids: CSVGSRGEKLFF. Written as DNA, the CDR3 is TGCAGCGTTGGTAGCAGGGGTGAAAAACTGTTTTTT.

This rearrangement joins TRBV29-1 to TRBJ2-1; D is uncertain. Germline CDR1 and CDR2: SQVTM and ANQGSEA. Trimming stripped 4 bases from V and 8 bases from J, with 9 bases between. The CDR3 covers 11 residues. CDR3 sequence: CSVGDRYEQFF. In nucleotides, the CDR3 is TGCAGCGTTGGAGATAGGTATGAGCAGTTCTTC.

This chain joins TRBV28 and TRBJ2-1; D not certain. Germline lookup yields CDR1 MDHEN and CDR2 SYDVKM. V was clipped by 9 bases and J by 0 bases, with 6 bases between them. This CDR3 has 12 residues. DNA for the CDR3: TGTGCCAGTAGGGCCTCCTACAATGAGCAGTTCTTC. As protein: CASRASYNEQFF. Variable domain in full (rest from reference TRBV28 and TRBJ2-1): DVKVTQSSRYLVKRTGEKVFLECVQDMDHENMFWYRQDPGLGLRLIYFSYDVKMKEKGDIPEGYSVSREKKERFSLILESASTNQTSMYLCASRASYNEQFFGPGTRLTVL.

This chain's CDR3 is CASSLLTDGATYEQYF. The CDR3 region has the DNA TGCGCCAGCAGCTTGTTGACTGATGGGGCAACCTACGAGCAGTACTTC. V is TRBV5-1 and J is TRBJ2-7; maybe TRBD1 (5 bases). V was clipped by 1 base and J by 2 bases, with 16 bases between them. This CDR3 is 16 amino acids long. Germline CDR1 and CDR2: SGHRS and YFSETQ.

A word on this clone: At the DNA level, this CDR3 is encoded by other sequences in the same sample as well. The chain has TRBV6-5 and TRBJ2-7, with 12 bases fitting TRBD2. V gave up 5 bases and J gave up 2 bases; unmatched junction bases: 4. The CDR3 has 15 residues. Germline V lookup: CDR1 MNHEY, CDR2 SVGAGI. This CDR3 reads CASSKTSGSPYEQYF. The DNA for the CDR3 is TGTGCCAGCAGTAAGACTAGCGGGAGTCCCTACGAGCAGTACTTC.

This sequence joins TRBV7-9 and TRBJ2-1; possibly TRBD2 for D (6 bases). The CDR3 has 16 amino acids. Germline V gene lookup returns CDR1 SEHNR and CDR2 FQNEAQ (reference sequence). V was pared by 1 base and J by 3 bases, with 13 bases between. The CDR3: CASSLVRGRYYNEQFF. The CDR3 nucleotides read TGTGCCAGCAGCTTAGTTCGGGGGAGGTACTACAATGAGCAGTTCTTC.

The V gene is TRBV7-9, the J gene TRBJ1-2, with D possibly TRBD1 on 5 matching bases. CDR1 and CDR2 from the germline V gene are SEHNR and FQNEAQ (reference sequence). V shed 4 bases and J shed 4 bases, with 16 bases lying between them. There are 15 residues in the CDR3. CDR3 coding DNA: TGTGCCAGCAGCTCACAGGTGGCGCTTGGCTATGGCTACACCTTC. It yields the protein CASSSQVALGYGYTF. Variable domain in full (rest from reference TRBV7-9 and TRBJ1-2): DTGVSQNPRHKITKRGQNVTFRCDPISEHNRLYWYRQTLGQGPEFLTYFQNEAQLEKSRLLSDRFSAERPKGSFSTLEIQRTEQGDSAMYLCASSSQVALGYGYTFGSGTRLTVV.

V usage is TRBV7-8 and J usage is TRBJ2-1; D is unclear. CDR1 and CDR2 from the germline V gene are SGHVS and FQNEAQ. Trimming shortened V by 5 bases and J by 6 bases, and 14 bases separated the two germline ends. This CDR3 is 14 amino acids long. The CDR3 bases are TGTGCCAGCAGCAGAGATGAAATCCCCAATGAGCAGTTCTTC. Amino acid sequence: CASSRDEIPNEQFF.

The J gene is TRBJ2-2, the V gene TRBV7-2; no clear D gene. The germline CDR1 and CDR2 sequences are SGHTA and FQGNSA. The CDR3 has 13 residues. The V end was cut by 1 base, the J end by 7 bases, with 7 bases between. CDR3 protein: CASSLGWLGELFF. The CDR3 bases are TGTGCCAGCAGCTTAGGGTGGCTCGGGGAGCTGTTTTTT.

This chain connects TRBV4-3 to TRBJ2-1; weak D call: TRBD2 (6 bases). With 1 base removed from V and 6 bases from J, the gap between germline ends came to 25 bases. Germline lookup yields CDR1 LGHNA and CDR2 YSLEER. The CDR3 consists of 19 residues. DNA for the CDR3: TGCGCCAGCAGCCAAGGCCCAACGTCCGTAGCGGCCCCCGGCAATGAGCAGTTCTTC. Translation gives CASSQGPTSVAAPGNEQFF.

This rearrangement joins TRBV19 to TRBJ2-7; TRBD2 matches 7 bases. This CDR3 region has 13 residues. V trimming: 7 bases; J trimming: 1 base; junction bases outside the gene matches: 4. The germline V gene has CDR1 LNHDA and CDR2 SQIVND (reference sequence). Here the CDR3 reads CASTGSGSYEQYF. The DNA of the CDR3 is TGTGCCAGTACCGGTAGCGGGTCCTACGAGCAGTACTTC.